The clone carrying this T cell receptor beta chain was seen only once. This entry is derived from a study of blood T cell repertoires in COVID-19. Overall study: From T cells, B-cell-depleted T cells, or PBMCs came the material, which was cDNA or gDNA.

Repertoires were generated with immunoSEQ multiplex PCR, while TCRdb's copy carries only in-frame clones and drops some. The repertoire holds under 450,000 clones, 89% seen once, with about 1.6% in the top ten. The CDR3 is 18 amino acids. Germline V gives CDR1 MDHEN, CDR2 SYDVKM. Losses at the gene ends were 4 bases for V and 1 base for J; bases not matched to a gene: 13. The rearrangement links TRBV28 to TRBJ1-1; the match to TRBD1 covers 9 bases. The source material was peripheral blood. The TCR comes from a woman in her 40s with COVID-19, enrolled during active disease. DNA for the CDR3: TGTGCCAGCAGTTCCCGTCGTACAGGGGGCGTCCGGAACACTGAAGCTTTCTTT. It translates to CASSSRRTGGVRNTEAFF.